This T cell receptor (beta chain) was captured in a study of human T cells and chemical hapten exposure. The study's findings and limits: The study found that DPC sensitization did not change TCRs above 1 in 1000 frequency. Large CDR3 similarity clusters arose significantly more often from expanded TCRs than from controls.

From germline, CDR1 is LGHNA and CDR2 YSLEER. J gave up 0 bases and V 5 bases, and 3 bases lay outside the gene matches. The CDR3 contains 14 residues. Points on this clonotype: The target antigen is unknown.

Individual cDNA molecules each carried unique molecular identifiers attached by the library. TCRdb called the RACE reads again in MiXCR, with one record for every CDR3 protein. The sample carries 120,000 or so distinct CDR3 sequences, approximately 13% recorded once. As for time point: patch test 1, 2 weeks after DPC sensitization. Treatment given: therapeutic diphenylcyclopropenone sensitization with weekly scalp DPC. The chain couples TRBV4-3 to TRBJ2-7; TRBD1 matches 8 bases. The receptor was isolated from a young man with alopecia areata. Some clones in this sample may be carry-over from other donors' samples. The starting material was whole blood, obtained in connection with sensitization to the hapten diphenylcyclopropenone (DPC). The CDR3 bases are TGCGCCAGCAGCGCAGGGACAGGCTCCTACGAGCAGTACTTC. It codes for CASSAGTGSYEQYF.